Listed below are T cell receptor beta chains from one sample, sequenced in a study of T-cell reconstitution after alpha-beta-depleted transplantation in children. TCRdb re-called the PCR reads with MiXCR, one entry per CDR3 protein. Counted here are under 350,000 distinct CDR3 sequences, 9.5% to 10% occurring once; the ten biggest clones make up around 10%. The sequencing here drew on PBMCs from the stem cell graft donor, taken from the stem cell graft. The receptor source for this set is a human donor who donated a stem cell graft to a child with SCID. Each CDR3 is given with its conserved first and last residue. D genes are given only for firm matches. The size field is filled for only some rows; it gives once, few, many or a size class.

few	TRBV27	.	TRBJ2-1	CASSLIGGSGMNEQFF	TGTGCCAGCAGTTTGATCGGGGGAAGTGGTATGAATGAGCAGTTCTTC
.	TRBV2	.	TRBJ2-7	CASSVGRISYEQYF	TGTGCCAGCAGTGTCGGCAGAATATCCTACGAGCAGTACTTC
.	TRBV6-1	.	TRBJ1-2	CASSNAPRVGYTF	TGTGCCAGCAGTAACGCCCCGAGGGTCGGCTACACCTTC
few	TRBV5-1	.	TRBJ2-3	CASRTLTSTDTQYF	TGCGCCAGCAGGACCCTTACTAGCACAGATACGCAGTATTTT
many	TRBV12-3/TRBV12-4	.	TRBJ1-4	CASSLDPLPGMVFF	TGTGCCAGCAGTTTAGACCCTCTTCCCGGTATGGTGTTTTTT
many	TRBV5-5	TRBD1	TRBJ2-5	CASSLARGLQETQYF	TGTGCCAGCAGCTTGGCCAGGGGGCTCCAAGAGACCCAGTACTTC
.	TRBV19	.	TRBJ2-7	CASCPGHPYEQYF	TGTGCCAGCTGTCCGGGACATCCCTACGAGCAGTACTTC
few	TRBV29-1	.	TRBJ2-7	CSFRDIRGEQYF	TGCAGCTTCAGGGACATCCGAGGAGAGCAGTACTTC
.	TRBV15	.	TRBJ1-1	CATSRHPPAGRPEAFF	TGTGCCACCAGCAGACACCCCCCGGCAGGACGGCCTGAAGCTTTCTTT
few	TRBV19	.	TRBJ1-2	CASTDLAAGFGYGYTF	TGTGCCAGTACCGATCTCGCGGCGGGTTTTGGCTATGGCTACACCTTC
.	TRBV20-1	.	TRBJ2-7	CSASHGGRDEQYF	TGCAGTGCTAGCCACGGGGGACGGGACGAGCAGTACTTC
few	TRBV7-8	.	TRBJ1-6	CASSSPAGGNSPLHF	TGTGCCAGCAGCTCCCCGGCGGGGGGGAATTCACCCCTCCACTTT
.	TRBV5-6	TRBD1	TRBJ2-2	CASSAGTGLELFF	TGTGCCAGCAGCGCCGGGACAGGCCTAGAGCTGTTTTTT
few	TRBV7-7	.	TRBJ2-5	CASSDLDSAYETQYF	TGTGCTAGCAGCGACTTGGACAGTGCTTACGAGACCCAGTACTTC
.	TRBV20-1	TRBD2	TRBJ2-7	CSATPSGGQYEQYF	TGCAGTGCTACACCTAGCGGGGGGCAGTACGAGCAGTACTTC
.	TRBV6-1	.	TRBJ1-5	CASRSTGAPNQPQHF	TGTGCCAGCAGGTCGACAGGCGCCCCCAATCAGCCCCAGCATTTT
.	TRBV20-1	TRBD2	TRBJ2-5	CSATSGEQETQYF	TGCAGTGCCACTAGCGGCGAACAAGAGACCCAGTACTTC
few	TRBV12-3/TRBV12-4	.	TRBJ2-5	CASSSSTGNGETQYF	.
.	TRBV4-1	.	TRBJ1-5	CASVNRGTIDSNQPQHF	TGCGCCAGCGTGAATAGGGGCACAATCGATAGCAATCAGCCCCAGCATTTT
.	TRBV4-2	TRBD2	TRBJ2-5	CASSQALAGVGETQYF	TGTGCCAGCAGCCAAGCATTAGCGGGGGTCGGGGAGACCCAGTACTTC
.	TRBV29-1	TRBD1	TRBJ1-6	CSGKTGDNSPLHF	TGCAGCGGGAAGACAGGGGATAATTCACCCCTCCACTTT
many	TRBV15	.	TRBJ2-1	CATSRGSNNEQFF	TGTGCCACCAGCAGAGGATCGAACAATGAGCAGTTCTTC
.	TRBV7-2	.	TRBJ2-5	CASSPPRRPQETQYF	TGTGCCAGCAGCCCACCCCGTCGGCCACAAGAGACCCAGTACTTC
many	TRBV10-3	.	TRBJ2-7	CAISESVRLSYEQYF	TGTGCCATCAGTGAGTCGGTGCGGCTCTCCTACGAGCAGTACTTC
many	TRBV6-4	.	TRBJ2-1	CASSESGTASYNEQFF	TGTGCCAGCAGTGAATCCGGGACGGCCTCCTACAATGAGCAGTTCTTC
few	TRBV10-2	.	TRBJ1-1	CASSVGGRQKSLNTEAFF	TGCGCCAGCAGTGTCGGAGGCCGACAGAAATCCCTGAACACTGAAGCTTTCTTT
few	TRBV20-1	.	TRBJ2-5	CSARDRKAKETQYF	TGCAGTGCTAGAGATCGGAAAGCAAAAGAGACCCAGTACTTC
.	TRBV12-5	TRBD1	TRBJ2-7	CASGLVLGQGGDEQYF	TGTGCTAGTGGTTTGGTACTGGGACAGGGGGGCGACGAGCAGTACTTC
few	TRBV15	TRBD2	TRBJ2-3	CATRGTSGTDTQYF	TGTGCCACTCGGGGGACTAGCGGGACCGATACGCAGTATTTT
few	TRBV3-1	TRBD1	TRBJ2-7	CASSELGQGDNEQYF	TGTGCCAGCAGTGAATTGGGACAGGGGGACAACGAGCAGTACTTC
few	TRBV14	TRBD2	TRBJ2-1	CASSATSGGARGEQFF	TGTGCCAGCAGCGCCACTAGCGGGGGGGCCCGCGGTGAGCAGTTCTTC
few	TRBV20-1	.	TRBJ1-2	CSARSTYGYTF	TGCAGTGCTAGATCAACTTATGGCTACACCTTC
many	TRBV12-3/TRBV12-4	TRBD2	TRBJ2-1	CASSYSGGNDEQFF	TGTGCCAGCAGTTATAGCGGGGGTAACGATGAGCAGTTCTTC
few	TRBV6-5	.	TRBJ2-7	CASRLDSSYEQYF	TGTGCCAGCAGGTTGGACAGCTCCTACGAGCAGTACTTC
few	TRBV29-1	.	TRBJ1-1	CSVVASGLLNTEAFF	TGCAGCGTTGTGGCCAGTGGACTGTTAAACACTGAAGCTTTCTTT
.	TRBV5-1	TRBD2	TRBJ2-7	CASSSLASGGYEQYF	TGCGCCAGCAGCTCCTTAGCTAGCGGGGGCTACGAGCAGTACTTC
few	TRBV5-1	.	TRBJ2-5	CASSFMGGAEETQYF	TGCGCCAGCAGCTTTATGGGGGGGGCAGAAGAGACCCAGTACTTC
few	TRBV7-3	TRBD2	TRBJ2-2	CASSLGTSVHPSTGELFF	TGTGCCAGCAGCTTAGGGACTAGCGTGCACCCGAGCACCGGGGAGCTGTTTTTT
.	TRBV20-1	.	TRBJ2-7	CSASTEKGLPYEQYF	TGCAGTGCTAGTACTGAAAAGGGATTGCCCTACGAGCAGTACTTC
once	TRBV5-5	.	TRBJ2-7	CASSLATVSYEQYF	TGTGCCAGCAGCTTGGCGACAGTCTCCTACGAGCAGTACTTC
few	TRBV9	TRBD1	TRBJ1-1	CASRGQYTEAFF	TGTGCCAGCAGGGGACAGTACACTGAAGCTTTCTTT
many	TRBV5-1	.	TRBJ2-3	CASSSVLSTDTQYF	TGCGCCAGCAGCTCGGTCCTTAGCACAGATACGCAGTATTTT
.	TRBV7-2	.	TRBJ2-1	CASSSGVGSEQFF	TGTGCCAGCAGCTCCGGGGTGGGGAGTGAGCAGTTCTTC
.	TRBV5-1	.	TRBJ2-1	CASSFGQASSYNEQFF	TGCGCCAGCAGCTTCGGGCAGGCCAGCTCCTACAATGAGCAGTTCTTC
many	TRBV3-1	TRBD1	TRBJ2-1	CASRDRGSHNEQFF	TGTGCCAGCAGGGACAGGGGGTCCCATAATGAGCAGTTCTTC
many	TRBV20-1	.	TRBJ2-1	CSAREYLLSRRDEQFF	TGCAGTGCTAGAGAGTATCTGTTATCTAGGCGGGATGAGCAGTTCTTC
many	TRBV5-1	.	TRBJ1-1	CASRRQENTEAFF	TGCGCCAGCAGACGACAGGAGAACACTGAAGCTTTCTTT
many	TRBV3-1	TRBD2	TRBJ2-3	CASSLGLALTDTQYF	TGTGCCAGCAGCCTGGGACTAGCACTCACAGATACGCAGTATTTT
.	TRBV2	TRBD1	TRBJ2-7	CASSDSGQAFYEQYF	TGTGCCAGCAGTGACTCGGGACAGGCCTTCTACGAGCAGTACTTC
many	TRBV19	.	TRBJ2-1	CASSNYNEQFF	TGTGCCAGTAGTAACTACAATGAGCAGTTCTTC